The T cell receptor (beta chain) described here comes from a study of T cell responses to AZD1222 COVID-19 vaccine. General study findings and limits: Increased Spike-specific TCR breadth and depth were observed after two AZD1222 doses. Donors in the cohort were predominantly white British and more often female, and clonal diversity was possibly underestimated.

Points on this clone: What it binds is not known.

The germline V and J ends were trimmed by 2 bases and 9 bases, with 5 bases remaining between them. The CDR3 loop spans 11 amino acids. Germline CDR1 is LGHDT and CDR2 is YNNKEL (reference sequence). Repertoires were generated with immunoSEQ multiplex PCR, while TCRdb's copy carries only in-frame clones and drops some. The sample includes some 200,000 clones, about 93% seen only once; the top ten take over 0.95%. Second doses at about 4 or about 12 weeks were pooled. The rearrangement joins TRBV3-1 (or the pseudogene TRBV3-2) to TRBJ2-1; D unclear. The receptor's source is an adult who received the AZD1222 COVID-19 vaccine. Sequencing was performed on peripheral blood, taken 28 days after the second AZD1222 dose. The CDR3 is CASSQSPEQFF. As DNA, the CDR3 is TGTGCCAGCAGCCAATCACCTGAGCAGTTCTTC.